The 29 T cell receptor beta chains below all came from one sample that was sequenced in a study of early T cells in non-severe SARS-CoV-2 infection (dated by TCRdb to about 2021). Library construction relied on 5' RACE. TCRdb shows the sequencer as NextSeq 500. The raw public data were reprocessed by TCRdb itself: fastp quality trimming at Q25, MiXCR clonotype calling, in-frame beta chains only. One record per CDR3 amino acid sequence lists the most common genes and DNA. Across this sample there are around 76,000 distinct CDR3 sequences, with approximately 11% seen only once. The ten largest clones add up to about 4.4% of the sample. The specimen was whole blood. These receptors all stem from an adult who was a healthcare worker with PCR-confirmed SARS-CoV-2 infection or an uninfected control (not recorded which).

The chain joins TRBV5-4 to TRBJ1-1, with TRBD1 matching over 7 bases. CDR3 length: 16 residues. Trimming removed 3 bases from V and 0 bases from J; junction bases left unmatched: 8. Germline V gene sequence: CDR1 SGHNT, CDR2 YYREEE (reference sequence). CDR3 loop: CASSYGGTAMNTEAFF. In nucleotides, the CDR3 is TGTGCCAGCAGCTACGGTGGGACAGCCATGAACACTGAAGCTTTCTTT.

This chain joins TRBV11-3 and TRBJ2-3, with unresolved D. Deletions cut 5 bases from V and 0 bases from J, with 15 bases between. The CDR3 consists of 16 residues. The germline gives CDR1 SGHNT, CDR2 YENEEA. Here the CDR3 reads CASSPGPPKSTDTQYF. Here the CDR3 DNA reads TGTGCCAGCAGCCCCGGGCCACCTAAGAGCACAGATACGCAGTATTTT.

This clonotype was recorded at least ten times. V and J are TRBV4-2 and TRBJ2-5; 10 nucleotides align to TRBD2. J lost 4 bases, V lost 1 base, and 6 bases had no gene match. The CDR3 length is 16 residues. CDR1 LGHNA and CDR2 YNFKEQ come from the germline V gene. The CDR3 is CASSQGSGGAAETQYF. As DNA, the CDR3 is TGTGCCAGCAGCCAAGGAAGCGGGGGGGCCGCAGAGACCCAGTACTTC.

Ten or more counts support this clonotype. The genes are TRBV5-5 and TRBJ2-4; weak D call: TRBD2 (5 bases). Germline V gene sequence: CDR1 SGHKS, CDR2 YYEKEE (reference sequence). V lost 1 base and J 1 base, leaving 9 bases between the germline ends. The CDR3 is 15 amino acids. CDR3 DNA: TGTGCCAGCAGCTTGAGGGAGACGGCCAAAAACATTCAGTACTTC. Its translation: CASSLRETAKNIQYF.

This clonotype was counted at least ten times. This sequence joins TRBV12-3 or TRBV12-4 and TRBJ2-4, with D uncertain. The CDR3 contains 14 residues. With 6 bases removed from V and 0 bases from J, the gap between germline ends came to 9 bases. DNA of the CDR3: TGTGCCAGCAGCCGAGCCATAGCCAAAAACATTCAGTACTTC. It codes for CASSRAIAKNIQYF.

This clonotype was seen more than once but under ten times. V gene TRBV3-1 combines with J gene TRBJ2-3; D ambiguous. Trimming cost V 4 bases and J 0 bases, with 5 bases left between them. The length of the CDR3 is 13 residues. Germline V CDR1 and CDR2: LGHDT, YNNKEL (reference sequence). The CDR3 coding sequence is TGTGCCAGCAGCCCCGATAGCACAGATACGCAGTATTTT. Amino acids: CASSPDSTDTQYF.

This clonotype was seen a few times. This chain connects TRBV7-9 to TRBJ2-1; D ambiguous. This CDR3 contains 16 residues. The V end was cut by 2 bases, the J end by 0 bases, with 11 bases between. Germline loops: CDR1 SEHNR, CDR2 FQNEAQ (reference sequence). CDR3 sequence: CASSLPDIRSYNEQFF. The CDR3 nucleotides read TGTGCCAGCAGCTTACCCGACATCCGCTCCTACAATGAGCAGTTCTTC. Looking up the rest from reference TRBV7-9 and TRBJ2-1 gives the full variable domain: DTGVSQNPRHKITKRGQNVTFRCDPISEHNRLYWYRQTLGQGPEFLTYFQNEAQLEKSRLLSDRFSAERPKGSFSTLEIQRTEQGDSAMYLCASSLPDIRSYNEQFFGPGTRLTVL.

The chain combines TRBV18 with TRBJ2-5, with TRBD1 matching over 9 bases. This CDR3 spans 15 amino acids. Looked up from germline, CDR1 is KGHSH and CDR2 is LQKENI. V lost 3 bases to trimming and J lost 2 bases; unmatched junction nucleotides: 4. CDR3 sequence (DNA): TGTGCCAGCTCACCCCGGGACAGGGTTCAAGAGACCCAGTACTTC. Translating gives CASSPRDRVQETQYF.

This clonotype was observed many times. The J gene is TRBJ1-5, the V gene TRBV7-2; possibly TRBD1 for D (5 bases). The germline V gene has CDR1 SGHTA and CDR2 FQGNSA. Between the trimmed V and J ends, which lost 4 bases and 4 bases, there was a span of 8 bases. This CDR3 is 13 amino acids long. For the CDR3, the DNA is TGTGCCAGCAGCTACAGGATAAATCAGCCCCAGCATTTT. Amino acids: CASSYRINQPQHF.

This clonotype was picked up many times. The chain combines TRBV20-1 with TRBJ2-1, with D maybe TRBD2 (5 bases). Trimming stripped 3 bases from V and 0 bases from J, with 9 bases between. The CDR3 covers 14 residues. Germline V CDR1 and CDR2: DFQATT, SNEGSKA (reference sequence). Here the CDR3 DNA reads TGCAGTGCTAGCGGGGTAAGCTCCTACAATGAGCAGTTCTTC. Amino acid sequence: CSASGVSSYNEQFF.

This clonotype has ten or more counts. The genes are TRBV3-1 and TRBJ1-1; 10 bases align to TRBD1. The CDR3 sequence is 16 residues long. Trimming took 3 bases from V and 6 from J; bases not matched to a gene: 10. Germline CDR1 is LGHDT and CDR2 is YNNKEL (reference sequence). The CDR3 bases are TGTGCCAGCAGCCAGGAGCCGGGACAGGGGCTTCCTGAAGCTTTCTTT. Translating gives CASSQEPGQGLPEAFF.

This clonotype was seen more than once but under ten times. The chain joins TRBV27 to TRBJ2-1, with D maybe TRBD2 (5 bases). The CDR3 is made up of 14 amino acids. Germline lookup yields CDR1 MNHEY and CDR2 SMNVEV (reference sequence). V was cut by 4 bases and J by 5 bases, with 12 bases left in between. As DNA, the CDR3 is TGTGCCAGCAGTTCCAACTGGGAGAACAATGAGCAGTTCTTC. It codes for CASSSNWENNEQFF.

V usage is TRBV10-1 and J usage is TRBJ2-7; the match to TRBD1 covers 9 bases. This CDR3 is built from 12 residues. Germline CDR1 WNHNN, CDR2 SYGVQD (reference sequence). Trimming took 4 bases from V and 6 from J; bases not matched to a gene: 1. The CDR3 DNA follows: TGCGCCAGCAGTGCGACAGGGGGCGAGCAGTACTTC. Its protein is CASSATGGEQYF.

This clonotype was counted at least ten times. The chain combines TRBV20-1 with TRBJ2-3; the D gene is possibly TRBD2 (6 bases). This CDR3 contains 13 residues. V shed 7 bases and J shed 0 bases, with 11 bases lying between them. CDR1 is DFQATT and CDR2 is SNEGSKA in the germline V gene (reference sequence). In nucleotides, the CDR3 is TGCAGTGTTCGGCGGGGTAGCACAGATACGCAGTATTTT. This sequence encodes CSVRRGSTDTQYF.

In its sample, this clonotype was seen many times. For the CDR3, the DNA is TGTGCCAGCAGTGCAGGGGTAGGTGGGGCCAACGTCCTGACTTTC. Residues: CASSAGVGGANVLTF. The V gene is TRBV6-1, the J gene TRBJ2-6, with D possibly matching TRBD1 (6 bases). Trimming cost V 4 bases and J 3 bases, with 10 bases left between them. Germline V gene lookup returns CDR1 MNHNS and CDR2 SASEGT. The CDR3 consists of 15 residues.

This chain uses TRBV6-5 with TRBJ2-3; 8 bases are a match to TRBD2. J was trimmed by 6 bases and V by 5 bases; bases with no gene match: 7. The CDR3 extends over 14 amino acids. Germline V gives CDR1 MNHEY, CDR2 SVGAGI. In DNA form, the CDR3 reads TGTGCCAGCAGTCGCGGACTAGCCGCGGATACGCAGTATTTT. Amino acid sequence: CASSRGLAADTQYF.

This clonotype was counted a few times. The chain couples TRBV10-2 to TRBJ1-5, with D possibly TRBD1 on 5 matching bases. This CDR3 has 14 residues. Germline CDR1 is WSHSY and CDR2 is SAAADI. The V end lost 8 bases, the J end lost 0 bases, and 11 bases lay between the germline ends. CDR3 amino acids: CASGRVYSNQPQHF. CDR3 DNA: TGCGCCAGCGGCAGGGTTTATAGCAATCAGCCCCAGCATTTT.

V usage is TRBV4-2 and J usage is TRBJ2-7, with 8 nucleotides matching TRBD2. V trimming: 4 bases; J trimming: 3 bases; junction bases outside the gene matches: 8. In germline, CDR1 is LGHNA, CDR2 YNFKEQ. CDR3 length: 15 residues. This CDR3 is CASSPLQRGHYEQYF. DNA of the CDR3: TGTGCCAGCAGCCCTCTCCAGCGGGGGCACTACGAGCAGTACTTC.

This clonotype has ten or more counts. The chain joins TRBV7-9 to TRBJ1-2; TRBD1 matches at 7 bases. The ends lost 3 bases at V and 6 bases at J; junction bases unmatched: 7. The CDR3 spans 14 residues. From germline, CDR1 is SEHNR and CDR2 FQNEAQ (reference sequence). CDR3 DNA: TGTGCCAGCAGCTTTGACAGGGCCACGCATGGCTACACCTTC. Amino acids: CASSFDRATHGYTF.

This clonotype was observed at least ten times. This chain uses TRBV7-9 with TRBJ2-2; D not resolved. V gave up 11 bases and J gave up 3 bases, with 4 bases separating them. There are 10 residues in the CDR3. Germline CDR1 and CDR2: SEHNR and FQNEAQ (reference sequence). CDR3 coding DNA: TGTGCCGGAGACACCGGGGAGCTGTTTTTT. It translates to CAGDTGELFF.

The chain uses TRBV3-1 and TRBJ2-7, with no clear D. V lost 1 base and J lost 6, with 13 bases in between. There are 14 residues in the CDR3. Germline-derived CDR1 and CDR2 are LGHDT and YNNKEL (reference sequence). CDR3: CASSQAGPLREQYF. DNA of the CDR3: TGTGCCAGCAGCCAAGCGGGCCCGCTCCGCGAGCAGTACTTC.

Comments on this clonotype: A much larger clone differs by one base, so this may be a read error. The chain carries TRBV2 and TRBJ2-7, with D tentatively TRBD1 or TRBD2 (5 bases each). Germline CDR1 and CDR2: SNHLY and FYNNEI. CDR3 length: 13 amino acids. Trimming pared 6 bases from V and 5 bases from J, leaving 14 bases between. Here the CDR3 reads CASSVGRANEQYF. The CDR3 nucleotides are TGTGCCAGCAGCGTGGGACGGGCCAACGAGCAGTACTTC.

V and J are TRBV7-9 and TRBJ2-3; D gene uncertain. CDR1 and CDR2 (germline): SEHNR, FQNEAQ (reference sequence). V was pared by 7 bases and J by 0 bases, with 14 bases between. The CDR3 loop spans 15 amino acids. The CDR3 DNA reads TGTGCCAGCACCGTAGACGGTTCTAGCACAGATACGCAGTATTTT. Translating it yields CASTVDGSSTDTQYF.

The table lists this clonotype with many counts. The V call is TRBV20-1, the J call TRBJ2-3, with 7 bases that match TRBD2. Germline assignment: CDR1 DFQATT and CDR2 SNEGSKA (reference sequence). This CDR3 has 15 residues. The ends lost 3 bases at V and 1 base at J; junction bases unmatched: 7. The CDR3 bases are TGCAGTGCTAGCCATGCGGGGGAGGGCACAGATACGCAGTATTTT. Protein: CSASHAGEGTDTQYF.

This clonotype was observed a handful of times. The chain uses TRBV18 and TRBJ2-7, with 8 bases aligning to TRBD1. CDR3 length: 13 residues. V was clipped by 3 bases and J by 7 bases; unmatched bases: 5. Germline V gene sequence: CDR1 KGHSH, CDR2 LQKENI. CDR3 DNA: TGTGCCAGCTCACCGAGACAGGGGAGGGAGCAGTACTTC. It codes for CASSPRQGREQYF.

This clonotype was recorded many times. The gene calls are TRBV29-1 and TRBJ1-1, with D unclear. The ends were cut back, 5 bases at V and 7 bases at J, with 17 bases in the middle. Germline CDR1 and CDR2: SQVTM and ANQGSEA. This CDR3 has 13 amino acids. CDR3 residues: CSVQSRRNDEAFF. In DNA, the CDR3 is TGCAGCGTTCAATCCCGGCGCAACGATGAAGCTTTCTTT. Together with reference TRBV29-1 and TRBJ1-1, the CDR3 gives the full variable domain: SAVISQKPSRDICQRGTSLTIQCQVDSQVTMMFWYRQQPGQSLTLIATANQGSEATYESGFVIDKFPISRPNLTFSTLTVSNMSPEDSSIYLCSVQSRRNDEAFFGQGTRLTVV.

The chain combines TRBV12-3 or TRBV12-4 with TRBJ1-5, with D unclear. Trimming shortened V by 3 bases and J by 6 bases, and 9 bases separated the two germline ends. This CDR3 region has 13 residues. The CDR3 bases are TGTGCCAGCAGTTTGGGTGCGGGTCAGCCCCAGCATTTT. It yields the protein CASSLGAGQPQHF.

In its sample, this clonotype was seen a few times. The rearrangement links TRBV19 to TRBJ1-1; possibly TRBD1 for D (5 bases). CDR3 length: 14 amino acids. CDR1 is LNHDA and CDR2 is SQIVND in the germline V gene (reference sequence). V was trimmed by 4 bases and J by 0 bases, leaving 9 bases between them. The CDR3 spells CASSKQGMNTEAFF. DNA for the CDR3: TGTGCCAGTAGTAAGCAGGGAATGAACACTGAAGCTTTCTTT.

The table lists this clonotype with many counts. The chain has TRBV4-1 and TRBJ1-2; TRBD1 matches 9 bases. There are 16 residues in the CDR3. Germline V lookup: CDR1 MGHRA, CDR2 YSYEKL. The junction had 14 bases not matched to a gene; V was cut back by 4 bases and J by 8 bases. CDR3 nucleotide sequence: TGCGCCAGCAGCCGAGACAGGGGGGAGTCCTTAGGAGGCTACACCTTC. This gives the protein CASSRDRGESLGGYTF.